This TCR beta chain was sequenced in a study of Ad26.COV2.S vaccination and SARS-CoV-2 variants (dated by TCRdb to about 2021). Concerning the study at large: Vaccine-arm donors were drawn from COV1001, a multicentre, randomized, double-blind, placebo-controlled phase I-IIa trial of Ad26.COV2.S in healthy adults. Ad26.COV2.S was administered intramuscularly at 5 x 10^10 or 1 x 10^11 viral particles, either as a single shot or as two shots given 56 days apart. TCRbeta repertoire sequencing served as the tool for gauging how specific and how broad the SARS-CoV-2-reactive T cell receptors were following Ad26.COV2.S vaccination. The TCR-sequenced set comprised approximately 32 samples: around 20 Ad26.COV2.S vaccine recipients, 5 placebo recipients and 8 SARS-CoV-2 convalescent individuals. Trial participants were randomized into five groups of five, in which low-dose or high-dose Ad26.COV2.S was given once or twice, or placebo was given on both occasions. Investigators did not know the trial group allocation while performing experiments and assessing outcomes.

Taken with the paper, the label for treatment or condition translates to: 15 to 20 received Ad26.COV2.S at low or high dose, single or two shots; five or six received placebo; per-sample allocation not given. For vaccine and placebo recipients, repertoires were sequenced using samples collected on day 63 after the first injection. Cohort 1b enrolled 25 to 30 adults aged 18-55 years at a single site in Boston, USA, between 29 July and 7 August 2020. As a vaccine, Ad26.COV2.S was a replication-incompetent adenovirus type 26 vector that expressed a prefusion-stabilized SARS-CoV-2 spike protein derived from the original Wuhan strain. This clone appeared a single time. The target of this receptor is not known. No much larger clone is present one base from it, and per-base qualities are unavailable. TCRbeta CDR3 regions were sequenced with the immunoSEQ Assay. After extraction, genomic DNA underwent amplification by bias-controlled multiplex PCR, followed by high-throughput sequencing. Regarding the original processing steps: To quantify the absolute abundance of every unique TCRbeta CDR3 region, sequences were collapsed and filtered. T cell fraction was estimated by normalizing TCRbeta template counts to usable DNA, which was measured by amplifying reference genes present in all nucleated cells. Repertoire TCRs were annotated as SARS-CoV-2-specific by exact matching of V gene, CDR3 amino acid sequence and J gene to a known reactive TCR set. The reference SARS-CoV-2 TCR set came from MIRA and was filtered for enrichment in COVID-19-positive ImmuneCODE repertoires, removing public or cross-reactive TCRs. Using the MIRA antigens, annotated TCRs were further analysed by specific ORF or by position within an ORF. Breadth was defined as the number of annotated unique rearrangements divided by the total number of unique productive rearrangements, and depth was defined as the summed frequency of the annotated unique rearrangements. TCR breadth was compared between groups using two-sided Wilcoxon rank-sum tests. TCRdb limited this immuneACCESS table to in-frame rearrangements with V and J called. A share of clones is missing; checked studies link under half to unresolved V genes, and the rest is unexplained. From that table come the V and J calls and clone size; the DNA was used to work out D and trimming. Across this sample there are under 550,000 clones, with roughly 90% seen only once. The top ten clonotypes cover roughly 4% of the sample.

The germline V gene encodes CDR1 MNHNY and CDR2 SVGAGI (reference sequence). From the cysteine up to the phenylalanine, the CDR3 has a length of 17 residues. Just the 51-base CDR3 DNA is kept, in frame starting at base 1. V sheds 5 bases and J sheds 3 bases, leaving 20 bases between their ends. Here is what the overall study found, with its caveats: After vaccination, substantial breadth of spike-specific CD8+ and CD4+ T cell responses was reported. Non-spike TCR breadth was comparable between vaccine and placebo recipients, consistent with the vaccine containing only spike. Ad26.COV2.S recipients had higher spike-specific TCR breadth than placebo recipients (P = 0.0014). The study lacked the statistical power to compare responses across vaccine doses or regimens. The authors noted that total T cell responses may have been underestimated by the TCR breadth and depth analyses.

The receptor was isolated from a person aged 18-60 years who received the Ad26.COV2.S COVID-19 vaccine or a placebo. The V and J genes are TRBV6-6 and TRBJ2-1; TRBD2 might be the D gene, on 5 matching bases. The sample was peripheral blood, taken in a trial of Ad26.COV2.S vaccine versus placebo. The CDR3 has the sequence CASSPEGAVGYYNEQFF. Here is the DNA: TGTGCCAGCAGTCCCGAGGGTGCGGTTGGTTACTACAATGAGCAGTTCTTC.